This T cell receptor (beta chain) was sequenced in a study of cytomegalovirus exposure and HLA in healthy donors. On the study more broadly: Samples from HLA-typed donors yielded around 79 million unique TCRs in an early data release. Findings and limits, study-wide: Segments of the TCR beta V type were, in most cases, productive about 87% or about 30% of the time in an earlier analysis. Some TCR beta chains (roughly 160 of them) were listed as cytomegalovirus-associated. In vitro experiments confirmed that a few CMV-associated chains were specific for CMV antigens.

Only a few counts were recorded for this clone. The target antigen is unknown. PCR primers comprised 60 Vbeta and 13 Jbeta primers. Using immunoSEQ multiplex PCR, the repertoire was profiled, and TCRdb retains in-frame clones only, with some absent. Of 150,000 to 200,000 clones in the sample, 75% to 85% were seen once. The sequence was obtained from a woman aged 50 to 60 in good health and CMV-seronegative. The source material was PBMCs.

The DNA for the CDR3 is TGTGCCAGCAGCTTGTGGGGGAAGGGGGACACTGAAGCTTTCTTT. Encoded protein: CASSLWGKGDTEAFF. The chain couples TRBV11-1 to TRBJ1-1; maybe TRBD1 (6 bases). This CDR3 contains 15 residues. The germline V and J ends were trimmed by 3 bases and 3 bases, with 14 bases remaining between them. Germline assignment: CDR1 SGHAT and CDR2 FQDESV (reference sequence).